Below, 5 T cell receptor beta chains from the same sample are listed, as sequenced in a study of regulatory T cells in long-lasting Graves disease. The time point was: newly diagnosed GD, antithyroid drugs for less than 3 months. RNA from PBMCs was the source of the TCR library. For TCR beta, libraries came from iRepertoire HTBI primers and Arm-PCR of CDR3 regions. TCRdb reprocessed the multiplex PCR reads via MiXCR and lists one record per CDR3 protein. This sample has some 220,000 distinct CDR3 sequences, with roughly 19% found just once. A further study also used this sample, focusing on T cells in Graves' hyperthyroidism and ophthalmopathy.

This specimen was peripheral blood mononuclear cells (PBMCs), taken at new diagnosis, from a patient treated with antithyroid drugs. Every receptor here comes from a woman in her twenties or thirties with Graves disease.

Details on this clonotype: Compared with germline, one end of the junction differs, possibly owing to a read error. The V and J genes are TRBV7-8 and TRBJ2-7, with TRBD1 as a possible D gene (5 bases). Germline CDR1 SGHVS, CDR2 FQNEAQ. The CDR3 contains 15 residues. CDR3 in amino acids: CASSPPAGPRYEQCF. CDR3 in DNA: TGTGCCAGCAGCCCCCCGGCAGGGCCGAGGTACGAGCAGTGCTTC.

On this clonotype itself: A much larger clone lies a single base off, so this may be a read error. V is TRBV6-1 and J is TRBJ2-3, with TRBD1 identical over 11 bases. The J call is doubtful: the DNA matches TRBJ2-7 better. The CDR3 runs 19 residues. Germline CDR1 and CDR2: MNHNS and SASEGT. Here the CDR3 DNA reads TGTGCCAGCAGTGAAGGGACAGGGGGCGCGATACAGTCCCACTACGAGCAGTACTTC. Translation gives CASSEGTGGAIQSHYEQYF.

CDR3 loop: CASSADRATEAFF. In DNA form, the CDR3 reads TGTGCCAGTAGTGCGGACAGGGCCACTGAAGCTTTCTTT. The rearrangement joins TRBV19 to TRBJ1-1; TRBD1 aligns across 8 bases. Germline-derived CDR1 and CDR2 are LNHDA and SQIVND (reference sequence). There are 13 residues in the CDR3. J gave up 4 bases and V 5 bases, and 3 bases lay outside the gene matches.

The CDR3 nucleotides are TGTGCCAGCAGGGGCCCACCCCGGATGAGACTTCAGACCCAGTACTTC. This gives the protein CASRGPPRMRLQTQYF. V usage is TRBV28 and J usage is TRBJ2-5; D unresolved. The CDR3 loop spans 16 amino acids. Germline-derived CDR1 and CDR2 are MDHEN and SYDVKM. V was pared by 6 bases and J by 6 bases, with 23 bases between.

Regarding this clonotype: A much larger clone differs from this one at a single base, so this may be a read error. The chain combines TRBV5-1 with TRBJ2-1; 10 positions match TRBD1. V lost 3 bases to trimming and J lost 6 bases; unmatched junction nucleotides: 9. Germline values: CDR1 SGHRS, CDR2 YFSETQ. The length of the CDR3 is 16 residues. CDR3 protein: CASSSRTGGNCNEQFF. CDR3 coding DNA: TGCGCCAGCAGCTCCCGGACAGGGGGGAACTGCAATGAGCAGTTCTTC.